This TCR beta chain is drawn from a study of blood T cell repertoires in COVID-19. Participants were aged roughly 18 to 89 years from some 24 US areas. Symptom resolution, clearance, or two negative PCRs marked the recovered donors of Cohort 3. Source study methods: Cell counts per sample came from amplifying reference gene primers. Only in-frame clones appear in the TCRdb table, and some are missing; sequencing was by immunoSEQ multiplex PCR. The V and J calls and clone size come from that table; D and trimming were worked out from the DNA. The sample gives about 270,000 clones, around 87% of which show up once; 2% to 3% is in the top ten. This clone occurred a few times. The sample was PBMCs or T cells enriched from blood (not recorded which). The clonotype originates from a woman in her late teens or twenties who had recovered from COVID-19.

CDR3 amino acids: CASSYYTAPGSYNSPLHF. For the CDR3, the DNA is TGTGCCAGCAGTTATTATACAGCTCCTGGATCCTATAATTCACCCCTCCACTTT. The chain carries TRBV6-9 and TRBJ1-6; D unresolved. Germline CDR1 and CDR2: MNHGY and SVAAGI. CDR3 length: 18 residues. The ends were cut back, 1 base at V and 1 base at J, with 14 bases in the middle.